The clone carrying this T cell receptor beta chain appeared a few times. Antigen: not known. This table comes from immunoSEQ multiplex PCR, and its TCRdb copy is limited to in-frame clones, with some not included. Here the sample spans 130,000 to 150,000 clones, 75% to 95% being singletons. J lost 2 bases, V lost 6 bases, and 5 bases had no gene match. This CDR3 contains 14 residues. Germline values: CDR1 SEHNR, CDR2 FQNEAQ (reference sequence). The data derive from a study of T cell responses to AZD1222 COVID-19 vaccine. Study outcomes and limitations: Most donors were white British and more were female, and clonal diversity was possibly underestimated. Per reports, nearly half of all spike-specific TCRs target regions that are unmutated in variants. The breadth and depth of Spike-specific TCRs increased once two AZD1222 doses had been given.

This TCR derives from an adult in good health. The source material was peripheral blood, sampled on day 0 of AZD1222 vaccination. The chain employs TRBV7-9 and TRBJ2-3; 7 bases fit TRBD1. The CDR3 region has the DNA TGTGCCAGCAGTAACGACAGGGCCACAGATACGCAGTATTTT. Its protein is CASSNDRATDTQYF. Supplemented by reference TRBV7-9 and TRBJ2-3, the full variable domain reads DTGVSQNPRHKITKRGQNVTFRCDPISEHNRLYWYRQTLGQGPEFLTYFQNEAQLEKSRLLSDRFSAERPKGSFSTLEIQRTEQGDSAMYLCASSNDRATDTQYFGPGTRLTVL.